These T cell receptor beta chains were read from a single sample in a study of blood T cells in healthy people across ages. TCRdb reprocessed the 5' RACE reads with MiXCR, giving one entry per CDR3 protein. The table lists 850,000 to 1,100,000 distinct CDR3 sequences, 35% to 40% of them singletons. The sample comprised blood. The receptors derive from a man between 18 and 35 years old in good health. Each CDR3 is given with its conserved first and last residue. Each record gives: clone size, V gene, J gene, D gene, CDR3 protein, CDR3 DNA. A D gene is named only where the DNA matches it firmly. The size of a clone is reported for some rows only, either as once, few or many, or as a class for expanded clones.

clone_size: NA
v_call: TRBV20-1
j_call: TRBJ1-5
d_call: NA
cdr3_aa: CSVGGRFSQPQHF
cdr3_nt: TGCAGTGTGGGCGGTCGTTTTAGTCAGCCCCAGCATTTT

clone_size: many
v_call: TRBV12-3/TRBV12-4
j_call: TRBJ1-2
d_call: NA
cdr3_aa: CASSLAQSSNGYTF
cdr3_nt: TGTGCCAGCAGTTTAGCGCAGAGCAGCAATGGCTACACCTTC

clone_size: NA
v_call: TRBV21-1
j_call: TRBJ1-1
d_call: NA
cdr3_aa: CASSKAQGGHTEAFF
cdr3_nt: TGTGCCAGCAGCAAAGCCCAGGGCGGGCACACTGAAGCTTTCTTT

clone_size: few
v_call: TRBV20-1
j_call: TRBJ1-2
d_call: TRBD1
cdr3_aa: CSARSRAGTGNYGYTF
cdr3_nt: TGCAGTGCTAGGTCGAGAGCCGGGACAGGCAACTATGGCTACACCTTC

clone_size: NA
v_call: TRBV6-6
j_call: TRBJ2-3
d_call: NA
cdr3_aa: CASRSSRGRGGPDTQYF
cdr3_nt: TGTGCCAGCAGGTCCTCCAGAGGGAGAGGTGGGCCAGATACGCAGTATTTT

clone_size: few
v_call: TRBV18
j_call: TRBJ1-1
d_call: NA
cdr3_aa: CASSPSLRAANTEAFF
cdr3_nt: TGTGCCAGCTCACCATCTTTGAGGGCAGCGAACACTGAAGCTTTCTTT

clone_size: NA
v_call: TRBV9
j_call: TRBJ2-7
d_call: NA
cdr3_aa: CASSVGPTVYNEQYF
cdr3_nt: TGTGCCAGCAGCGTAGGCCCAACAGTATACAATGAGCAGTACTTC

clone_size: NA
v_call: TRBV9
j_call: TRBJ2-1
d_call: TRBD2
cdr3_aa: CASSASGGASNEQFF
cdr3_nt: TGTGCCAGCAGCGCTAGCGGGGGGGCGTCCAATGAGCAGTTCTTC

clone_size: NA
v_call: TRBV6-1
j_call: TRBJ2-2
d_call: NA
cdr3_aa: CASRLRKGELFF
cdr3_nt: TGTGCCAGCAGGTTAAGGAAAGGGGAGCTGTTTTTT

clone_size: NA
v_call: TRBV6-2/TRBV6-3
j_call: TRBJ2-7
d_call: TRBD1
cdr3_aa: CASSYPNSGTGIHEQYF
cdr3_nt: TGTGCCAGCAGTTACCCCAACTCCGGGACAGGGATCCATGAGCAGTACTTC

clone_size: few
v_call: TRBV4-3
j_call: TRBJ2-3
d_call: NA
cdr3_aa: CASSQDFIPGLDTDTQYF
cdr3_nt: TGCGCCAGCAGCCAGGATTTTATACCGGGACTTGACACAGATACGCAGTATTTT

clone_size: NA
v_call: TRBV12-3/TRBV12-4
j_call: TRBJ1-4
d_call: TRBD1
cdr3_aa: CASSTDRANEKLFF
cdr3_nt: TGTGCCAGCAGTACGGACAGGGCGAATGAAAAACTGTTTTTT

clone_size: NA
v_call: TRBV20-1
j_call: TRBJ2-7
d_call: NA
cdr3_aa: CSASARGLGYEQYF
cdr3_nt: TGCAGTGCTAGTGCCCGGGGGTTGGGCTACGAGCAGTACTTC

clone_size: NA
v_call: TRBV12-5
j_call: TRBJ2-3
d_call: NA
cdr3_aa: CASGRTATATQYF
cdr3_nt: TGTGCTAGTGGGCGGACGGCTACAGCTACGCAGTATTTT

clone_size: few
v_call: TRBV5-1
j_call: TRBJ1-1
d_call: NA
cdr3_aa: CASSFESVTEAFF
cdr3_nt: TGCGCCAGCAGCTTTGAATCCGTCACTGAAGCTTTCTTT

clone_size: NA
v_call: TRBV5-1
j_call: TRBJ2-3
d_call: TRBD1
cdr3_aa: CASSFQGAPGDTQYF
cdr3_nt: TGCGCCAGCAGCTTCCAGGGGGCGCCGGGAGATACGCAGTATTTT

clone_size: NA
v_call: TRBV4-3
j_call: TRBJ2-5
d_call: NA
cdr3_aa: CASSQDDRPQETQYF
cdr3_nt: TGCGCCAGCAGCCAAGATGACCGCCCCCAAGAGACCCAGTACTTC

clone_size: NA
v_call: TRBV11-2
j_call: TRBJ1-2
d_call: NA
cdr3_aa: CASSPRQTPHIYGYTF
cdr3_nt: TGTGCCAGCAGCCCCCGACAGACCCCCCATATCTATGGCTACACCTTC

clone_size: many
v_call: TRBV5-1
j_call: TRBJ2-7
d_call: TRBD1
cdr3_aa: CASSFTGVSYEQYF
cdr3_nt: TGCGCCAGCAGCTTTACAGGGGTGTCCTACGAGCAGTACTTC

clone_size: few
v_call: TRBV12-3/TRBV12-4
j_call: TRBJ2-6
d_call: NA
cdr3_aa: CASSNDSGANVLTF
cdr3_nt: TGTGCCAGCAGCAACGACTCTGGGGCCAACGTCCTGACTTTC

clone_size: NA
v_call: TRBV5-1
j_call: TRBJ1-1
d_call: NA
cdr3_aa: CASSLIQGTMNTEAFF
cdr3_nt: TGCGCCAGTAGCTTGATTCAGGGAACGATGAACACTGAAGCTTTCTTT

clone_size: once
v_call: TRBV6-6
j_call: TRBJ2-6
d_call: NA
cdr3_aa: CASSIRAPGANVLTF
cdr3_nt: TGTGCCAGCAGTATCAGGGCACCTGGGGCCAACGTCCTGACTTTC

clone_size: NA
v_call: TRBV12-3/TRBV12-4
j_call: TRBJ2-7
d_call: NA
cdr3_aa: CASSSSYRSSYEQYF
cdr3_nt: TGTGCCAGCAGTTCTTCCTACAGGAGCTCCTACGAGCAGTACTTC

clone_size: NA
v_call: TRBV6-1
j_call: TRBJ1-1
d_call: NA
cdr3_aa: CASSERRTANTEAFF
cdr3_nt: TGTGCCAGCAGTGAAAGAAGGACAGCGAACACTGAAGCTTTCTTT

clone_size: NA
v_call: TRBV7-8
j_call: TRBJ2-3
d_call: TRBD2
cdr3_aa: CASSVTSGGSDTQYF
cdr3_nt: TGTGCCAGCAGCGTGACTAGCGGGGGATCAGATACGCAGTATTTT

clone_size: NA
v_call: TRBV5-1
j_call: TRBJ1-1
d_call: NA
cdr3_aa: CASSTDLLTEAFF
cdr3_nt: TGCGCCAGCAGCACAGATCTACTCACTGAAGCTTTCTTT

clone_size: NA
v_call: TRBV6-5
j_call: TRBJ2-3
d_call: TRBD2
cdr3_aa: CACSYSRASGGADTDTQYF
cdr3_nt: TGTGCCTGCAGTTACTCGAGGGCTAGCGGGGGGGCCGATACAGATACGCAGTATTTT

clone_size: NA
v_call: TRBV24-1
j_call: TRBJ1-2
d_call: NA
cdr3_aa: CATSSGTDYDYTF
cdr3_nt: TGTGCCACCAGTTCCGGGACGGACTATGACTACACCTTC

clone_size: NA
v_call: TRBV3-1
j_call: TRBJ1-4
d_call: NA
cdr3_aa: CASSQSLATNEKLFF
cdr3_nt: TGTGCCAGCAGCCAGAGTTTGGCGACTAATGAAAAACTGTTTTTT

clone_size: few
v_call: TRBV12-3/TRBV12-4
j_call: TRBJ1-1
d_call: NA
cdr3_aa: CASSDAGIEGTEAFF
cdr3_nt: TGTGCCAGCAGCGACGCAGGGATTGAAGGAACTGAAGCTTTCTTT

clone_size: many
v_call: TRBV5-6
j_call: TRBJ2-7
d_call: TRBD1
cdr3_aa: CASSDTGTGGYEQYF
cdr3_nt: TGTGCCAGCTCTGATACCGGGACAGGCGGTTACGAGCAGTACTTC

clone_size: NA
v_call: TRBV7-2
j_call: TRBJ1-5
d_call: NA
cdr3_aa: CASSLSFSAGGNQPQHF
cdr3_nt: TGTGCCAGCAGCTTAAGCTTCTCTGCAGGGGGCAATCAGCCCCAGCATTTT

clone_size: NA
v_call: TRBV18
j_call: TRBJ1-4
d_call: NA
cdr3_aa: CASSPSGPGLADEKLFF
cdr3_nt: TGTGCCAGCTCACCATCTGGCCCGGGGCTGGCGGATGAAAAACTGTTTTTT

clone_size: NA
v_call: TRBV18
j_call: TRBJ1-1
d_call: TRBD1
cdr3_aa: CASSLDRDRPNTEAFF
cdr3_nt: TGTGCCAGCTCACTAGACCGGGACAGGCCGAACACTGAAGCTTTCTTT

clone_size: NA
v_call: TRBV5-1
j_call: TRBJ2-3
d_call: TRBD2
cdr3_aa: CASSSTSGAGDTQYF
cdr3_nt: TGCGCCAGCAGCTCGACTAGCGGGGCGGGAGATACGCAGTATTTT

clone_size: NA
v_call: TRBV20-1
j_call: TRBJ2-7
d_call: NA
cdr3_aa: CSARVGGHYEQYF
cdr3_nt: TGCAGTGCTAGAGTAGGGGGTCACTACGAGCAGTACTTC

clone_size: NA
v_call: TRBV20-1
j_call: TRBJ2-3
d_call: TRBD2
cdr3_aa: CSASPTSGTTDTQYF
cdr3_nt: TGCAGTGCTAGTCCGACTAGCGGGACCACAGATACGCAGTATTTT